This record looks at one T cell receptor (beta chain) sequence and its context. Its antigen is still unknown. J gave up 5 bases and V 5 bases, and 4 bases lay outside the gene matches. Germline-derived CDR1 and CDR2 are GTSNPN and SVGIG (reference sequence). This CDR3 has 12 amino acids. Sequencing followed a ViraFEST assay step that expanded antigen-specific CD4+ T cells with viral peptide pools. Following a roughly ten-day culture, CD4+ T cells were purified. It was two doses of either the BNT162b2 or mRNA-1273 vaccine that participants received. Vaccinated participants had no history of SARS-CoV-2 infection and tested negative for nucleocapsid antibodies. The data were taken from a study of vaccination effects on CD4 cells after COVID-19. Across the whole study: Following the second dose by a median of 72 days, the post-vaccine samples were obtained. Regarding the study as a whole: Nearly all vaccine-induced clones in healthy recipients recognized only SARS-CoV-2. Substantial clonal contraction characterized both infection- and vaccine-induced clones late after vaccination.

Method: immunoSEQ multiplex PCR; TCRdb's copy keeps in-frame clones and lacks some. The sample includes roughly 24,000 clones, more than 80% seen only once; the top ten take about 6%. The sequenced sample was CD4+ T cells from PBMCs cultured with SARS-CoV-2 spike peptides, obtained after COVID-19 vaccination. This clonotype was sampled from a human donor who received a COVID-19 vaccine. Some clones in this sample may be carry-over from other donors' samples. V usage is TRBV30 and J usage is TRBJ2-5, with 8 bases that match TRBD1. Written as DNA, the CDR3 is TGTGCCTGGGGACAGGGTCCGGAGACCCAGTACTTC. Residues: CAWGQGPETQYF.